The 27 T cell receptor beta chains below come from one sample, sequenced in a study of control samples from healthy donors and cancer patients. Sequencing was performed with immunoSEQ multiplex PCR; in TCRdb, only in-frame clones are kept and a portion is missing. This sample has some 410,000 clones, with 90% found just once. Material for sequencing was PBMCs. All receptors derive from a man aged 35 to 55 with head and neck cancer.

The CDR3 DNA reads as TGTGCCAGTAGTCCTCCGAGGGCAACCCTATCAACTAATGAAAAACTGTTTTTT. Protein product: CASSPPRATLSTNEKLFF. The V and J genes are TRBV19 and TRBJ1-4; D gene ambiguous. Trimming took off 5 bases at V and 0 bases at J, with 19 bases between the two ends. CDR1 is LNHDA and CDR2 is SQIVND in the germline V gene (reference sequence). The CDR3 has 18 residues.

To note about this clone: The identical CDR3 is also encoded by other nucleotide sequences in the sample. The chain employs TRBV28 and TRBJ2-7; D remains ambiguous. CDR1 MDHEN and CDR2 SYDVKM come from the germline V gene. The CDR3 has 11 residues. V lost 5 bases, J lost 2 bases, and 4 bases lay in between. The CDR3 DNA sequence: TGTGCCAGCAGTCTAACCTACGAGCAGTACTTC. Translated, it gives CASSLTYEQYF.

The chain combines TRBV5-1 with TRBJ2-2; D is uncertain. Germline lookup yields CDR1 SGHRS and CDR2 YFSETQ. This CDR3 is built from 14 residues. V was shortened by 4 bases and J by 6 bases, with 13 bases between the two germline ends. The CDR3 coding sequence is TGCGCCAGCAGCACGACTGCTTTACCCGGGGAGCTGTTTTTT. Its protein product is CASSTTALPGELFF.

The chain is built from TRBV7-3 and TRBJ2-1, with 7 nucleotides matching TRBD2. Trimming cost V 3 bases and J 6 bases; bases outside gene matches: 8. Germline assignment: CDR1 SGHTA and CDR2 FQGTGA. The CDR3 has 15 residues. The CDR3 here is CASSFAAGLGNEQFF. For the CDR3, the DNA is TGTGCCAGCAGCTTCGCAGCGGGATTGGGCAATGAGCAGTTCTTC. The full variable domain, with the rest looked up from reference TRBV7-3 and TRBJ2-1, is GAGVSQTPSNKVTEKGKYVELRCDPISGHTALYWYRQSLGQGPEFLIYFQGTGAADDSGLPNDRFFAVRPEGSVSTLKIQRTERGDSAVYLCASSFAAGLGNEQFFGPGTRLTVL.

The gene calls are TRBV24-1 and TRBJ2-2; no reliable D call. The length of the CDR3 is 13 residues. The germline V gene has CDR1 KGHDR and CDR2 SFDVKD. With 4 bases removed from V and 8 bases from J, the gap between germline ends came to 10 bases. The CDR3 spells CATSERLSGELFF. CDR3 nucleotides: TGTGCCACCAGTGAACGGTTGTCAGGGGAGCTGTTTTTT.

The rearrangement uses TRBV5-5 and TRBJ2-7, with 9 bases matching TRBD1. V dropped 0 bases and J dropped 3; count of bases not matched to a gene: 4. Germline loops: CDR1 SGHKS, CDR2 YYEKEE (reference sequence). The CDR3 has 15 residues. CDR3 coding DNA: TGTGCCAGCAGCTTGGACAGGGGGCTCCACTACGAGCAGTACTTC. Translated, it gives CASSLDRGLHYEQYF.

This chain joins TRBV24-1 and TRBJ2-1, with 9 bases aligning to TRBD2. The V segment lost 9 bases and the J segment 0 bases; nucleotides outside the gene matches: 17. Germline CDR1 is KGHDR and CDR2 is SFDVKD. This CDR3 contains 19 residues. The CDR3: CATGELAGVQSLSYNEQFF. The CDR3 nucleotides are TGTGCCACCGGGGAACTAGCGGGCGTACAATCTCTCTCCTACAATGAGCAGTTCTTC.

V and J are TRBV27 and TRBJ1-6, with 7 bases lining up with TRBD1. The ends lost 5 bases at V and 6 bases at J; junction bases unmatched: 4. Germline CDR1 reads MNHEY; CDR2 reads SMNVEV (reference sequence). CDR3 size: 14 residues. The CDR3 spells CASSPGQTNSPLHF. The CDR3 nucleotides read TGTGCCAGCAGTCCGGGACAGACTAATTCACCCCTCCACTTT.

V usage is TRBV19 and J usage is TRBJ1-5, with 7 bases fitting TRBD1. This CDR3 contains 15 residues. The junction had 5 bases not matched to a gene; V was cut back by 6 bases and J by 0 bases. Germline V lookup: CDR1 LNHDA, CDR2 SQIVND (reference sequence). The CDR3 sequence: CASSPGQNSNQPQHF. The DNA for the CDR3 is TGTGCCAGTAGCCCGGGACAGAATAGCAATCAGCCCCAGCATTTT. Together with reference TRBV19 and TRBJ1-5, the CDR3 gives the full variable domain: DGGITQSPKYLFRKEGQNVTLSCEQNLNHDAMYWYRQDPGQGLRLIYYSQIVNDFQKGDIAEGYSVSREKKESFPLTVTSAQKNPTAFYLCASSPGQNSNQPQHFGDGTRLSIL.

The rearrangement joins TRBV5-6 to TRBJ2-2, with TRBD2 as a possible D gene (5 bases). This CDR3 spans 17 amino acids. Germline V gives CDR1 SGHDT, CDR2 YYEEEE. V was cut by 1 base and J by 0 bases, with 13 bases left in between. The CDR3 region has the DNA TGTGCCAGCAGCTTGCTAACTAGACACTCGAACACCGGGGAGCTGTTTTTT. Its translation is CASSLLTRHSNTGELFF.

The gene calls are TRBV11-2 and TRBJ1-1; D is ambiguous. The CDR3 runs to 13 residues. V was shortened by 7 bases and J by 2 bases, with 11 bases between the two germline ends. CDR1 and CDR2 (germline): SGHAT, FQNNGV. CDR3: CASTQGLNTEAFF. The CDR3 bases are TGTGCCAGCACCCAAGGCCTTAACACTGAAGCTTTCTTT.

The chain is built from TRBV7-8 and TRBJ2-2; no firm D call. The length of the CDR3 is 11 residues. V lost 5 bases and J lost 10, with 8 bases in between. The V gene's germline CDR1 is SGHVS and CDR2 FQNEAQ. CDR3: CASSPRTELFF. The DNA of the CDR3 is TGTGCCAGCAGCCCACGGACGGAGCTGTTTTTT.

V and J are TRBV6-5 and TRBJ1-1; a weak D match, TRBD1 (6 bases). Germline V gene data show CDR1 as MNHEY and CDR2 as SVGAGI. This CDR3 is 12 amino acids long. Trimming removed 8 bases from V and 8 bases from J, with 15 bases in between. In nucleotides, the CDR3 is TGTGCCAGCCGCAGGGGCCGGGACGAAGCTTTCTTT. This codes for CASRRGRDEAFF.

The J gene is TRBJ2-3, the V gene TRBV10-3; 10 bases are a match to TRBD2. Germline V lookup: CDR1 ENHRY, CDR2 SYGVKD. V shed 2 bases and J 5 bases; nucleotides not matched to a gene: 7. The CDR3 has 16 residues. CDR3 bases: TGTGCCATCAGTGAGGAGGTTAGCGGGAGGTTAGATACGCAGTATTTT. Translation: CAISEEVSGRLDTQYF.

The V gene is TRBV5-8, the J gene TRBJ1-2; D remains unclear. The germline CDR1 and CDR2 sequences are SGHTS and YDEGEE. The CDR3 loop spans 13 amino acids. Trimming left V 0 bases short and J 4 bases short, with 7 bases between. The CDR3 loop reads CASSLETVYGYTF. CDR3 in DNA: TGTGCCAGCAGCTTGGAAACCGTCTATGGCTACACCTTC.

This sequence joins TRBV7-6 and TRBJ1-1; 8 positions agree with TRBD1. V dropped 1 base and J dropped 4; count of bases not matched to a gene: 8. The germline V gene encodes CDR1 SGHVS and CDR2 FNYEAQ. CDR3 length: 16 amino acids. The CDR3 reads CASSLGQGATRTEAFF. The CDR3 bases are TGTGCCAGCAGCTTAGGCCAGGGGGCAACTCGCACTGAAGCTTTCTTT.

This chain connects TRBV24-1 to TRBJ2-5, with a weak D call TRBD2 (6 bases). CDR1 KGHDR and CDR2 SFDVKD come from the germline V gene. CDR3 length: 15 residues. Trimming took off 6 bases at V and 5 bases at J, with 18 bases between the two ends. The chain's CDR3 is CATSTLTGGEETQYF. CDR3 nucleotides: TGTGCCACCAGTACCCTTACCGGAGGGGAGGAGACCCAGTACTTC.

CDR3 bases: TGCGCCAGCAGCTTGAGCGGGAGGGAGCAAGAGACCCAGTACTTC. Protein product: CASSLSGREQETQYF. This rearrangement joins TRBV5-1 to TRBJ2-5; 10 bases match TRBD2. This CDR3 contains 15 residues. Germline CDR1 is SGHRS and CDR2 is YFSETQ. V shed 1 base and J 2 bases; nucleotides not matched to a gene: 2.

The chain joins TRBV7-2 to TRBJ1-3; D gene uncertain. The ends were cut back, 5 bases at V and 6 bases at J, with 8 bases in the middle. CDR1 and CDR2 (germline): SGHTA, FQGNSA. This CDR3 is 12 amino acids long. CDR3 sequence reads: CASSPVLNTIYF. DNA of the CDR3: TGTGCCAGCAGCCCGGTTTTAAACACCATATATTTT. Full variable domain (outside the CDR3, taken from reference TRBV7-2 and TRBJ1-3): GAGVSQSPSNKVTEKGKDVELRCDPISGHTALYWYRQSLGQGLEFLIYFQGNSAPDKSGLPSDRFSAERTGGSVSTLTIQRTQQEDSAVYLCASSPVLNTIYFGEGSWLTVV.

V is TRBV21-1 and J is TRBJ2-6; TRBD1 was called by the table and not checked on the DNA. TRBV21-1 represents a pseudogene. This CDR3 comprises 19 residues. CDR3 sequence reads: CASSKGRGFWDSGANVLTF. In nucleotides, the CDR3 is TGTGCCAGCAGCAAAGGAAGGGGCTTTTGGGACTCTGGGGCCAACGTCCTGACTTTC.

As to this clone: The germline gene is not matched at one end of the junction; a read error may be the cause. The chain employs TRBV19 and TRBJ1-1; 7 bases match TRBD1. Looked up from germline, CDR1 is LNHDA and CDR2 is SQIVND (reference sequence). The CDR3 runs to 16 residues. The CDR3 coding sequence is TGTGCCGGTAGTTCGAAGGATACAGGGGTGAACACTGAAGCTTTCTTT. Translating gives CAGSSKDTGVNTEAFF.

The chain joins TRBV5-1 to TRBJ2-3, with D tentatively TRBD1 (5 bases). V dropped 0 bases and J dropped 0 bases, with 8 bases sitting between them. Germline CDR1 and CDR2: SGHRS and YFSETQ. This CDR3 contains 15 residues. The CDR3 loop is CASSLVDRSTDTQYF. The CDR3 bases are TGCGCCAGCAGCTTGGTAGACAGAAGCACAGATACGCAGTATTTT.

The J gene is TRBJ1-2, the V gene TRBV7-3, with no clear D. The V end lost 5 bases, the J end lost 8 bases, and 15 bases lay between the germline ends. Looked up from germline, CDR1 is SGHTA and CDR2 is FQGTGA. This CDR3 spans 13 amino acids. The CDR3 protein is CASSLPEGRGYTF. The DNA for the CDR3 is TGTGCCAGCAGCCTACCCGAGGGCAGAGGCTACACCTTC.

This clone has just one count. The CDR3 nucleotides read TGCAGCGTCGGAACTAGGGATGAGCAGTTCTTC. Translated: CSVGTRDEQFF. The rearrangement joins TRBV29-1 to TRBJ2-1, with D possibly matching TRBD2 (5 bases). This CDR3 has 11 amino acids. Deletions cut 6 bases from V and 8 bases from J, with 11 bases between. Germline CDR1 and CDR2: SQVTM and ANQGSEA.

J is TRBJ2-1 and V is TRBV23-1; no reliable D call. TRBV23-1 belongs to the ORF category, with a function that is uncertain. V lost 6 bases and J 8 bases, leaving 11 bases between the germline ends. This CDR3 spans 12 amino acids. The CDR3 sequence: CASRNSRDEQFF. CDR3 DNA: TGCGCCAGCAGGAACTCCCGGGATGAGCAGTTCTTC.

This clone was seen a few times. The chain uses TRBV27 and TRBJ2-7; possibly TRBD2 for D (6 bases). The ends were cut back, 5 bases at V and 2 bases at J, with 10 bases in the middle. CDR1 is MNHEY and CDR2 is SMNVEV in the germline V gene (reference sequence). The length of the CDR3 is 13 residues. This CDR3 is CASSAGLPYEQYF. DNA for the CDR3: TGTGCCAGCAGTGCGGGACTCCCCTACGAGCAGTACTTC.

The rearrangement uses TRBV10-3 and TRBJ1-2, with D uncertain. Germline V gives CDR1 ENHRY, CDR2 SYGVKD. This CDR3 contains 16 residues. V was cut by 0 bases and J by 4 bases, with 15 bases left in between. In DNA form, the CDR3 reads TGTGCCATCAGTGAGTCGACTCAGGCCGCTTTCTATGGCTACACCTTC. Translating gives CAISESTQAAFYGYTF.